This T cell receptor (beta chain) was recovered during a study of T cell responses to AZD1222 COVID-19 vaccine. CDR3 length equals 15 residues. Trimming stripped 0 bases from V and 4 bases from J, with 13 bases between. Germline CDR1 reads SGHRS; CDR2 reads YFSETQ. Notes on this clone: Its antigen remains unknown.

Assay: immunoSEQ multiplex PCR; the TCRdb copy retains only in-frame clones and omits some. The sample shows about 140,000 clones, approximately 91% of them seen only once. Findings and limits, study-wide: The study identified only a handful of AZD1222 recipients as seropositive at baseline. Per reports, nearly half of all spike-specific TCRs target regions that are unmutated in variants.

This TCR was recovered from an adult in good health. The sample in question was peripheral blood, obtained on day 0 of AZD1222 vaccination. The chain combines TRBV5-1 with TRBJ1-2; D uncertain. The CDR3 loop reads CASSLVGGGLYGYTF. The CDR3 DNA reads TGCGCCAGCAGCTTGGTAGGTGGAGGGCTCTATGGCTACACCTTC.